Listed here are 8 T cell receptor beta chains from one sample, sequenced in a study of T-cell memory formation after mild COVID-19. TCRdb re-analysed the 5' RACE reads in MiXCR, keeping a single row per CDR3 protein. Of about 160,000 distinct CDR3 sequences listed, about a third were seen once; the top ten hold 12%. The sequenced sample was PBMCs or a T cell subset sorted from them (not recorded which). The receptors come from an adult woman who had mild COVID-19 (a few samples of this study predate the infection). Cell type and time point are not known.

The chain recombines TRBV3-1 with TRBJ1-4; no reliable D call. The CDR3 extends over 16 amino acids. V lost 0 bases and J 5 bases, leaving 13 bases between the germline ends. CDR1 and CDR2 from the germline V gene are LGHDT and YNNKEL (reference sequence). CDR3 amino acids: CASSQDLQNSNEKLFF. The CDR3 DNA reads TGTGCCAGCAGCCAAGATTTGCAAAACTCAAATGAAAAACTGTTTTTT.

The chain joins TRBV20-1 to TRBJ2-3; 12 bases line up with TRBD2. The CDR3 sequence is 17 residues long. The ends lost 0 bases at V and 3 bases at J; junction bases unmatched: 7. CDR1 is DFQATT and CDR2 is SNEGSKA in the germline V gene (reference sequence). CDR3 loop: CSARDLLAGGPTDTQYF. CDR3 coding DNA: TGCAGTGCTAGAGATCTTCTAGCGGGAGGGCCGACAGATACGCAGTATTTT.

The CDR3 is CASREREGPYEQYF. The CDR3 nucleotides are TGTGCCAGCAGGGAGCGGGAGGGCCCCTACGAGCAGTACTTC. The V gene is TRBV12-3 or TRBV12-4, the J gene TRBJ2-7; 10 nucleotides agree with TRBD2. The CDR3 is 14 amino acids. Trimming took 6 bases from V and 2 from J; bases not matched to a gene: 4.

This clonotype was recorded a few times. The chain recombines TRBV5-1 with TRBJ1-2; a possible D gene is TRBD1 (6 bases). Germline CDR1 and CDR2: SGHRS and YFSETQ. CDR3 length equals 14 residues. Deletions cut 3 bases from V and 2 bases from J, with 11 bases between. CDR3 sequence: CASSYRDNNYGYTF. The CDR3 nucleotides are TGCGCCAGCAGCTACCGGGACAACAACTATGGCTACACCTTC.

This CDR3 is CASSWTGGYEQYF. In DNA, the CDR3 is TGTGCCAGCAGTTGGACAGGGGGCTACGAGCAGTACTTC. The V call is TRBV6-2 or TRBV6-3, the J call TRBJ2-7, with 10 bases fitting TRBD1. Germline V lookup: CDR1 MNHEY, CDR2 SVGEGT. This CDR3 comprises 13 residues. J lost 3 bases, V lost 4 bases, and 0 bases had no gene match.

In its sample, this clonotype was seen a few times. The V and J genes are TRBV5-6 and TRBJ1-3, with D uncertain. Per the germline V gene, CDR1 is SGHDT and CDR2 is YYEEEE. The CDR3 sequence is 15 residues long. Trimming removed 2 bases from V and 9 bases from J, with 18 bases in between. The CDR3 loop is CASSLHGAVGLTIYF. The DNA for the CDR3 is TGTGCCAGCAGCTTACATGGCGCCGTAGGACTCACCATATATTTT.

This clonotype occurred a few times. The chain is built from TRBV27 and TRBJ2-7; TRBD1 is a possible D gene (6 bases). Germline V CDR1 and CDR2: MNHEY, SMNVEV (reference sequence). V was cut by 5 bases and J by 3 bases, with 20 bases left in between. The CDR3 length is 16 residues. CDR3 in DNA: TGTGCCAGCAGTGTCCAGGGGCCTCGGACCGACTACGAGCAGTACTTC. This gives the protein CASSVQGPRTDYEQYF.

This clonotype showed up just a few times. The chain combines TRBV5-1 with TRBJ2-3; 14 nucleotides align to TRBD2. The CDR3 is 16 amino acids. Germline trimming cut 4 bases from V and 4 bases from J; bases unmatched to any gene: 5. Germline CDR1 and CDR2: SGHRS and YFSETQ. CDR3 protein: CASSPGTSGGADTQYF. In nucleotides, the CDR3 is TGCGCCAGCAGCCCCGGGACTAGCGGGGGTGCAGATACGCAGTATTTT. Using reference TRBV5-1 and TRBJ2-3 for the parts outside the CDR3, the full variable domain is KAGVTQTPRYLIKTRGQQVTLSCSPISGHRSVSWYQQTPGQGLQFLFEYFSETQRNKGNFPGRFSGRQFSNSRSEMNVSTLELGDSALYLCASSPGTSGGADTQYFGPGTRLTVL.